Sequencing of this T cell receptor beta chain was carried out in a study of PD-1 blockade in classical Hodgkin lymphoma. This clone is a singleton in its sample. TCRdb keeps only in-frame clones here, not all; method: immunoSEQ multiplex PCR. The profile covers 9,000 to 13,000 clones, with over 70% appearing a single time and more than 9% taken by the ten largest. This CDR3 comprises 10 residues. Looked up from germline, CDR1 is KGHSH and CDR2 is LQKENI. V lost 3 bases and J lost 4, with 1 base in between. Every patient had relapsed following autologous stem cell transplantation, and cohorts differed in brentuximab vedotin exposure.

The chain uses TRBV18 and TRBJ2-7; D unclear. This clonotype originated in a human donor with classical Hodgkin lymphoma. The sequenced sample was peripheral blood mononuclear cells (PBMCs), obtained at baseline. DNA of the CDR3: TGTGCCAGCTCACCTTACGAGCAGTACTTC. Encoded protein: CASSPYEQYF.